This entry is about one TCR beta chain. Germline V gene sequence: CDR1 LNHDA, CDR2 SQIVND (reference sequence). V lost 3 bases and J 2 bases, leaving 3 bases between the germline ends. This CDR3 comprises 12 residues. This entry belongs to a study of patients and donors after allogeneic stem cell transplantation. TCRdb reprocessed the RT-PCR reads via MiXCR and lists one record per CDR3 protein. Of approximately 160,000 distinct CDR3 sequences listed, about a quarter are singletons. The V call is TRBV19, the J call TRBJ2-3; D is ambiguous. The sequence derives from a human donor who was either an allogeneic HSCT recipient or a stem cell or donor lymphocyte infusion donor (not recorded which). It is not recorded whose cells these are; they may come from a transplant donor. The material sequenced was blood, either unsorted or a sorted T cell fraction (not recorded which). The CDR3 bases are TGTGCCAGTAGTATTGCCACAGATACGCAGTATTTT. This gives the protein CASSIATDTQYF.